This is a list of T cell receptor beta chains from one sample in a study of identical twins. TCRdb used MiXCR to reprocess the 5' RACE reads, holding one entry per CDR3 protein. The sample records around 470,000 distinct CDR3 sequences, 11% to 15% being singletons. This sample was also put to use in a study of yellow fever vaccine responses in identical twins.

Sequencing used CD4+ T cells sorted from blood. These receptors were collected from a woman younger than 30 in good health. The CDR3 runs from the conserved cysteine through the conserved F or W. D genes are given only for firm matches. The size entry is marked missing in some rows and otherwise reads once, few, many or a size class.

d_call j_call v_call clone_size cdr3_aa cdr3_nt
- TRBJ2-3 TRBV27 - CASSLGGLYADTQYF TGTGCCAGCAGCCTAGGGGGGTTGTATGCAGATACGCAGTATTTT
- TRBJ2-7 TRBV10-3 - CAISGVREQYF TGTGCCATCAGTGGGGTTCGGGAGCAGTACTTC
- TRBJ2-7 TRBV7-2 few CASSSTSGEQYF TGTGCCAGCAGCTCAACTAGTGGTGAGCAGTACTTC
- TRBJ2-5 TRBV24-1 - CATESLQETQYF TGTGCCACCGAATCGCTCCAAGAGACCCAGTACTTC
- TRBJ2-1 TRBV10-3 few CAISEFVGVLGNEQFF TGTGCCATCAGTGAGTTTGTGGGAGTGCTCGGCAATGAGCAGTTCTTC
- TRBJ2-7 TRBV7-9 - CASSLQGWEQYF TGTGCCAGCAGCTTACAGGGATGGGAGCAGTACTTC
TRBD1 TRBJ1-5 TRBV2 - CASTGQGLQPQHF TGTGCCAGCACGGGACAGGGGTTGCAGCCCCAGCATTTT
TRBD1 TRBJ2-6 TRBV2 many CASGKQGISSGANVLTF TGTGCCAGCGGCAAACAGGGGATAAGCTCTGGGGCCAACGTCCTGACTTTC
- TRBJ2-1 TRBV21-1 few CASSKMKRGPYNEQFF TGTGCCAGCAGCAAAATGAAGCGGGGACCCTACAATGAGCAGTTCTTC
- TRBJ1-1 TRBV6-1 - CASRRGEMNTEAFF TGTGCCAGCAGAAGAGGGGAAATGAACACTGAAGCTTTCTTT
- TRBJ2-5 TRBV7-2 - CASSPMGRGMKTQYF TGTGCCAGCAGCCCGATGGGACGGGGGATGAAGACCCAGTACTTC
TRBD2 TRBJ2-1 TRBV4-3 - CASSPGLSGPYNEQFF TGCGCCAGCAGCCCGGGCCTTAGCGGGCCCTACAATGAGCAGTTCTTC
TRBD1 TRBJ2-7 TRBV7-2 - CASSSVGTELYEQYF TGTGCCAGCAGCTCCGTAGGGACAGAGCTTTACGAGCAGTACTTC
- TRBJ2-1 TRBV20-1 - CSANFIPGLNPNEQFF TGCAGTGCTAATTTCATTCCGGGACTTAACCCAAATGAGCAGTTCTTC
- TRBJ2-1 TRBV3-1 few CASSLETYNEQFF TGTGCCAGCAGCCTCGAGACCTACAATGAGCAGTTCTTC
- TRBJ2-2 TRBV9 - CASSVVRGELFF TGTGCCAGCAGCGTAGTACGAGGGGAGCTGTTTTTT
TRBD1 TRBJ2-4 TRBV12-3/TRBV12-4 - CASSLGGYAKNIQYF TGTGCCAGCAGCTTAGGGGGCTACGCCAAAAACATTCAGTACTTC
- TRBJ1-4 TRBV11-2 few CASSRGSGMEKLFF TGTGCCAGCAGCCGGGGGTCTGGCATGGAAAAACTGTTTTTT
- TRBJ2-7 TRBV18 few CASSPPTPGEQYF TGTGCCAGCTCACCACCGACCCCGGGGGAGCAGTACTTC
- TRBJ2-2 TRBV11-2 few CASIPLAGANTGELFF TGTGCCAGCATCCCCCTCGCGGGGGCCAACACCGGGGAGCTGTTTTTT
TRBD1 TRBJ1-6 TRBV20-1 few CSARSGTGDSPLHF TGCAGTGCTAGGTCCGGGACAGGGGATTCACCCCTCCACTTT
TRBD1 TRBJ2-5 TRBV20-1 few CSARTQGAGETQYF TGCAGTGCTAGAACACAGGGGGCGGGGGAGACCCAGTACTTC
- TRBJ2-3 TRBV9 few CASSVGTWGRDTQYF TGTGCCAGCAGCGTCGGGACGTGGGGTCGGGATACGCAGTATTTT